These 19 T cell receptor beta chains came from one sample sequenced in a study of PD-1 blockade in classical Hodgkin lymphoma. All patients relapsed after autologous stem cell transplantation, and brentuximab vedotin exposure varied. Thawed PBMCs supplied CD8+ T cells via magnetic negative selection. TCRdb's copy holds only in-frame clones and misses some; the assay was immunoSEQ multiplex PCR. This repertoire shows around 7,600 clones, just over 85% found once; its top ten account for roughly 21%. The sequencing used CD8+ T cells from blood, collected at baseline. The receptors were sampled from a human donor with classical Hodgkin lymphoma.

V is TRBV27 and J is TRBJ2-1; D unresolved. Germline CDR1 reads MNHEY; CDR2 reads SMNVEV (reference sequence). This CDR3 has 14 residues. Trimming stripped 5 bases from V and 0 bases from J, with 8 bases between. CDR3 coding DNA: TGTGCCAGCAGTCTCCTTAGCTCCTACAATGAGCAGTTCTTC. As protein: CASSLLSSYNEQFF.

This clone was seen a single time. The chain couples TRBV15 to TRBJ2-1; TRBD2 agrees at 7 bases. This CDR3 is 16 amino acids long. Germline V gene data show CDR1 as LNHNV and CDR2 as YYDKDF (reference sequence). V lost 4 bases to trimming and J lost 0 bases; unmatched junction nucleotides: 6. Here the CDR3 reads CATSIWDYRSYNEQFF. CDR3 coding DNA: TGTGCCACCAGCATATGGGACTACCGCTCCTACAATGAGCAGTTCTTC. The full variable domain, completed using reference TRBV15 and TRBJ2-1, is DAMVIQNPRYQVTQFGKPVTLSCSQTLNHNVMYWYQQKSSQAPKLLFHYYDKDFNNEADTPDNFQSRRPNTSFCFLDIRSPGLGDTAMYLCATSIWDYRSYNEQFFGPGTRLTVL.

CDR3 bases: TGTGCCAGCAGTTTAATCCCCGGGACAGGCAACACAGATACGCAGTATTTT. Its protein product is CASSLIPGTGNTDTQYF. The V gene is TRBV27, the J gene TRBJ2-3, with 8 bases matching TRBD1. The V gene's germline CDR1 is MNHEY and CDR2 SMNVEV (reference sequence). The junction had 9 bases not matched to a gene; V was cut back by 2 bases and J by 2 bases. This CDR3 comprises 17 residues.

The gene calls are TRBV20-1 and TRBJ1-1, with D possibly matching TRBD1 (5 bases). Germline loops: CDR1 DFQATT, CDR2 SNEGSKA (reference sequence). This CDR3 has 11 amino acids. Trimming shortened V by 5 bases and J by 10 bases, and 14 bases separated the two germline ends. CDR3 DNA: TGCAGTGCTCCTTCAGAGGGGAGAGCTTTCTTT. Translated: CSAPSEGRAFF.

Here the CDR3 reads CASSRGTSGNYNEQFF. The CDR3 nucleotides are TGTGCCAGCAGCAGAGGGACTAGCGGGAACTACAATGAGCAGTTCTTC. The chain uses TRBV7-8 and TRBJ2-1; the match to TRBD2 covers 13 bases. Germline-derived CDR1 and CDR2 are SGHVS and FQNEAQ. There are 16 residues in the CDR3. V lost 5 bases and J lost 3; bases outside the gene matches: 4.

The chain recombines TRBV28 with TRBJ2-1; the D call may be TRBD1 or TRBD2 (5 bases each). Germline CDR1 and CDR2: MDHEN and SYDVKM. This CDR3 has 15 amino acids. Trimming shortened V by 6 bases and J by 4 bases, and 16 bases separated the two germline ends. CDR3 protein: CASRSPRDPYNEQFF. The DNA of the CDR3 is TGTGCCAGCAGGTCTCCCCGGGACCCTTACAATGAGCAGTTCTTC. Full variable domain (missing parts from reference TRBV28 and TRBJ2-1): DVKVTQSSRYLVKRTGEKVFLECVQDMDHENMFWYRQDPGLGLRLIYFSYDVKMKEKGDIPEGYSVSREKKERFSLILESASTNQTSMYLCASRSPRDPYNEQFFGPGTRLTVL.

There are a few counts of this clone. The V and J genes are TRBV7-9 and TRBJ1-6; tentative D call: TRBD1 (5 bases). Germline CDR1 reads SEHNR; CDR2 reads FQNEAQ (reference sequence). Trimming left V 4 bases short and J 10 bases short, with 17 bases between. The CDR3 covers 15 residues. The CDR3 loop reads CASSSAQREGSPLHF. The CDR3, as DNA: TGTGCCAGCAGCTCCGCACAAAGAGAGGGGTCACCCCTCCACTTT.

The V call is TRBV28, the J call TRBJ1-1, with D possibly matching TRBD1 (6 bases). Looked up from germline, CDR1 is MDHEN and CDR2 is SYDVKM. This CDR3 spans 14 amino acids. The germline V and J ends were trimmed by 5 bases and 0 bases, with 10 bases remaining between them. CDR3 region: CASSGQSLNTEAFF. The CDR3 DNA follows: TGTGCCAGCAGTGGACAGTCCCTGAACACTGAAGCTTTCTTT.

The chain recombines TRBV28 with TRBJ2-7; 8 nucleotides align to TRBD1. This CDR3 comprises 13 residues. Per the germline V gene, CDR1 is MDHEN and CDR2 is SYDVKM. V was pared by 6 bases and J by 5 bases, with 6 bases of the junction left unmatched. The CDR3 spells CASRLDRGHEQYF. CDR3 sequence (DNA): TGTGCCAGCAGATTAGACAGGGGACACGAGCAGTACTTC.

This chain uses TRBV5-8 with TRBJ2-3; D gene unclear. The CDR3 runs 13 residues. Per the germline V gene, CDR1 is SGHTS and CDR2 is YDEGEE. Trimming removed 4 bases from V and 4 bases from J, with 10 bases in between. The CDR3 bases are TGTGCCAGCAGCGTTACCCCAGCAGATACGCAGTATTTT. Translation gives CASSVTPADTQYF.

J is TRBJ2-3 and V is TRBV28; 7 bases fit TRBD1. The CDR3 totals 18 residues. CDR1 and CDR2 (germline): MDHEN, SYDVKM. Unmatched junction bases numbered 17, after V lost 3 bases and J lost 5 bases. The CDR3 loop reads CASSFPIRQGFAQDTQYF. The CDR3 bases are TGTGCCAGCAGTTTTCCAATCCGACAGGGTTTTGCCCAAGATACGCAGTATTTT.

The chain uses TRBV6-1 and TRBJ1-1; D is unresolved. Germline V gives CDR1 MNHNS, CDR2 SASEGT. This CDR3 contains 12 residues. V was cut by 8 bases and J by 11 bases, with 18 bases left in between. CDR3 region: CASSDLRRAAFF. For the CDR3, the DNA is TGTGCCAGCTCTGATCTCCGTCGGGCGGCTTTCTTT.

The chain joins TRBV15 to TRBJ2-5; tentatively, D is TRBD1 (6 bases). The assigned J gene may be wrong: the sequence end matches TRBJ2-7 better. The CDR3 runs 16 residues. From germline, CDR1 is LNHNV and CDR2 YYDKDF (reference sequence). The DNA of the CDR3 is TGTGCCACCAGCAAAAGGCCCACTGCTGCAGGGGTCGAGCAGTACTTC. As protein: CATSKRPTAAGVEQYF.

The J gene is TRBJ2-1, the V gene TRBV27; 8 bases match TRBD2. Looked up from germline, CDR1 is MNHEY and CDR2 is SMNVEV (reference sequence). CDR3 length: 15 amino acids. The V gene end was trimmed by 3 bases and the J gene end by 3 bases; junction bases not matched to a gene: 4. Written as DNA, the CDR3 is TGTGCCAGCAGTTTCGGGAGGGGGTTCTACAATGAGCAGTTCTTC. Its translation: CASSFGRGFYNEQFF.

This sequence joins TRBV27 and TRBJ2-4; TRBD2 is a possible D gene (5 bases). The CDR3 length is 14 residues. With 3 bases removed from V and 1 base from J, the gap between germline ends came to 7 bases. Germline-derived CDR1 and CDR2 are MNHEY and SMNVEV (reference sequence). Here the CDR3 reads CASSLSGAKNIQYF. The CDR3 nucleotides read TGTGCCAGCAGTTTGTCGGGGGCCAAAAACATTCAGTACTTC.

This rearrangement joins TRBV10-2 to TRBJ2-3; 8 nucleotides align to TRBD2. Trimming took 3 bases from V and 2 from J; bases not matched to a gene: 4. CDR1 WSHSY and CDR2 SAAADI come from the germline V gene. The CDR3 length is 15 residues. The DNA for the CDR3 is TGCGCCAGCAGTGACGGGACTAGATTCACAGATACGCAGTATTTT. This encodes CASSDGTRFTDTQYF.

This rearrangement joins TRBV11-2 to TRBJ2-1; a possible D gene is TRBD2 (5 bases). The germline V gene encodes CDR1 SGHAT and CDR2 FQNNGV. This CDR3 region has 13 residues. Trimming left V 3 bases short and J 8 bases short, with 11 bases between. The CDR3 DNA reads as TGTGCCAGCAGCTTGGGTCTAGCATATGAGCAGTTCTTC. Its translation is CASSLGLAYEQFF.

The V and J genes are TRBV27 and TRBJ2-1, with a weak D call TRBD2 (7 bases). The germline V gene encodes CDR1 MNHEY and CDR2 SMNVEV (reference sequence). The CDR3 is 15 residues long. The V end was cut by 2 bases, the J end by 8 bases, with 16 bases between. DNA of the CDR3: TGTGCCAGCAGTTTAGAGGGGGGGGGAGGCGATGAGCAGTTCTTC. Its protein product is CASSLEGGGGDEQFF.

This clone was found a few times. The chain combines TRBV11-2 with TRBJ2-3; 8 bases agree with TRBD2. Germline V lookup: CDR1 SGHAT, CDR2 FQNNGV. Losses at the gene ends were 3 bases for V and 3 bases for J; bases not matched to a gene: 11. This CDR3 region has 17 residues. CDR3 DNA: TGTGCCAGCAGCTTGAGGGCAGGACTAGCCGAAACAGATACGCAGTATTTT. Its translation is CASSLRAGLAETDTQYF.